This T cell receptor beta chain stems from a study of CD4 and CD8 cells across lung adenocarcinoma regions. Donors had localized lung adenocarcinoma, a non-small cell lung cancer. TCRdb used MiXCR to reprocess the PCR reads, holding one entry per CDR3 protein. The sample has around 15,000 distinct CDR3 sequences, less than 55% seen once. This clonotype was found a few times. An end of the junction differs from the germline gene, which may be a read error. The V gene's germline CDR1 is MNHNS and CDR2 SASEGT. The CDR3 sequence is 14 residues long. The rearrangement joins TRBV6-1 to TRBJ2-4; possibly TRBD1 or TRBD2 for D (5 bases each). The sequence was collected from a female donor with lung adenocarcinoma. The CD4 and CD8 labels of this study may be unreliable. Sequencing was done on a sample of CD8+ T cells from the center of a lung tumor. In DNA, the CDR3 is TGTGCCAGCACGGGGCTGCGAGCCAAAAACACTCAGTACTTC. Amino acids: CASTGLRAKNTQYF.